This T cell receptor beta chain is from a study of blood T cell repertoires in COVID-19. Germline CDR1 SEHNR, CDR2 FQNEAQ (reference sequence). Trimming took 4 bases from V and 4 from J, leaving 8 bases between them. CDR3 length: 12 amino acids. As originally analysed: Reference gene primers were amplified, and this amplification served to estimate nucleated cell counts. Profiled with immunoSEQ multiplex PCR; TCRdb holds only in-frame clones, not every one. For V, J and clone size, that table is used; D and trimming come from the DNA. The data show 53,000 or so clones, approximately 82% seen once. This TCR was recovered from a human donor in a cohort sampled during active COVID-19. Sequencing was performed on peripheral blood. The chain links TRBV7-9 to TRBJ2-7; D may be TRBD1 (5 bases). The CDR3 here is CASSSTVYEQYF. The CDR3 nucleotides read TGTGCCAGCAGCTCGACAGTTTACGAGCAGTACTTC. Based on the CDR3 plus reference TRBV7-9 and TRBJ2-7, the full variable domain is DTGVSQNPRHKITKRGQNVTFRCDPISEHNRLYWYRQTLGQGPEFLTYFQNEAQLEKSRLLSDRFSAERPKGSFSTLEIQRTEQGDSAMYLCASSSTVYEQYFGPGTRLTVT.